These 4 T cell receptor beta chains were all obtained from the same sample, sequenced in a study of cytomegalovirus exposure and HLA in healthy donors (dated by TCRdb to 2015 to 2018). The library relied on the immunoSEQ multiplex PCR assay. For the multiplex PCR, a mixture combining 60 forward primers for TCR Vbeta segments and 13 reverse primers for TCR Jbeta segments was used. TCRdb took over this immuneACCESS table, retaining in-frame rearrangements with V and J assigned. Such tables are incomplete; in checked studies, under half of the missing clones stem from an unresolved V gene, and the remainder is unexplained. This sample's table has entries for about 99,000 clones. The ten biggest clones cover about 3% of the sample. Sequenced material: PBMCs. The origin of the receptors is a man aged 35 to 55 in good health and CMV-seronegative.

The chain joins TRBV7-6 to TRBJ2-3; 8 positions agree with TRBD2. Germline lookup yields CDR1 SGHVS and CDR2 FNYEAQ. The V gene end was trimmed by 0 bases and the J gene end by 3 bases; junction bases not matched to a gene: 5. CDR3 length: 16 residues. DNA of the CDR3: TGTGCCAGCAGCTTAGCCGGGGGGGCCGGGACAGATACGCAGTATTTT. Amino acid sequence: CASSLAGGAGTDTQYF. The full variable domain, rest sourced from reference TRBV7-6 and TRBJ2-3, is GAGVSQSPRYKVTKRGQDVALRCDPISGHVSLYWYRQALGQGPEFLTYFNYEAQQDKSGLPNDRFSAERPEGSISTLTIQRTEQRDSAMYRCASSLAGGAGTDTQYFGPGTRLTVL.

This rearrangement joins TRBV2 to TRBJ1-1; D not resolved. This CDR3 region has 13 residues. Germline V gives CDR1 SNHLY, CDR2 FYNNEI. The V and J ends lost 4 bases and 1 base respectively, with 7 bases between them. Here the CDR3 DNA reads TGTGCCAGCAGTGTTAATTCGAACACTGAAGCTTTCTTT. Translated: CASSVNSNTEAFF. The entire variable domain, with the rest obtained from reference TRBV2 and TRBJ1-1, is as follows: EPEVTQTPSHQVTQMGQEVILRCVPISNHLYFYWYRQILGQKVEFLVSFYNNEISEKSEIFDDQFSVERPDGSNFTLKIRSTKLEDSAMYFCASSVNSNTEAFFGQGTRLTVV.

This chain joins TRBV19 and TRBJ2-1, with D possibly matching TRBD2 (5 bases). With 6 bases removed from V and 2 bases from J, the gap between germline ends came to 11 bases. This CDR3 comprises 14 residues. Germline V CDR1 and CDR2: LNHDA, SQIVND (reference sequence). CDR3 amino acids: CASRVGVPYNEQFF. CDR3 DNA: TGTGCCAGTAGGGTGGGAGTACCCTACAATGAGCAGTTCTTC. The variable domain in full, with the rest retrieved from reference TRBV19 and TRBJ2-1, is DGGITQSPKYLFRKEGQNVTLSCEQNLNHDAMYWYRQDPGQGLRLIYYSQIVNDFQKGDIAEGYSVSREKKESFPLTVTSAQKNPTAFYLCASRVGVPYNEQFFGPGTRLTVL.

The rearrangement joins TRBV10-3 to TRBJ2-6, with 8 bases lining up with TRBD1. V was clipped by 10 bases and J by 2 bases; unmatched bases: 10. CDR1 is ENHRY and CDR2 is SYGVKD in the germline V gene. The CDR3 is 16 amino acids. The CDR3 is CATSGTGEPGANVLTF. CDR3 DNA: TGTGCCACCTCCGGGACAGGCGAACCTGGGGCCAACGTCCTGACTTTC.